Below, 18 T cell receptor beta chains from the same sample are listed, as sequenced in a study of blood T cells in healthy people across ages. Alongside a J-beta primer mix, a sample-barcoded 5' primer served in a second PCR lasting roughly 6 to 11 cycles. TCRdb itself ran the 5' RACE reads through MiXCR, one entry per CDR3 protein. The sample shows 1.5 million to 2 million distinct CDR3 sequences, 49% of them seen only once. The sample was blood. The receptors derive from a middle-aged woman in good health.

The chain uses TRBV12-3 or TRBV12-4 and TRBJ2-3; the D gene is possibly TRBD1 (7 bases). The CDR3 consists of 17 residues. With 6 bases removed from V and 4 bases from J, the gap between germline ends came to 23 bases. CDR3 in DNA: TGTGCCAGCAGCTCCTCCCTTGGCAGGGGGACTTCAGATACGCAGTATTTT. It is translated as CASSSSLGRGTSDTQYF.

This clonotype was detected only a few times. The chain employs TRBV7-6 and TRBJ2-4, with D perhaps TRBD1 (5 bases). The germline V gene encodes CDR1 SGHVS and CDR2 FNYEAQ. Trimming took 5 bases from V and 0 from J, leaving 14 bases between them. This CDR3 contains 16 residues. In DNA, the CDR3 is TGTGCCAGCAGCCCGACAGAAACCCTAGCCAAAAACATTCAGTACTTC. It translates to CASSPTETLAKNIQYF.

This sequence joins TRBV4-1 and TRBJ2-3; TRBD2 matches at 7 bases. This CDR3 has 17 amino acids. From germline, CDR1 is MGHRA and CDR2 YSYEKL. V lost 4 bases, J lost 3 bases, and 13 bases stayed unmatched. The CDR3 protein is CASSPPPGEGLTDTQYF. The CDR3, as DNA: TGCGCCAGCAGCCCTCCTCCGGGGGAGGGTTTAACAGATACGCAGTATTTT.

The chain uses TRBV29-1 and TRBJ1-1, with 7 bases fitting TRBD1. Germline trimming cut 7 bases from V and 1 base from J; bases unmatched to any gene: 3. This CDR3 comprises 12 residues. Germline V gene data show CDR1 as SQVTM and CDR2 as ANQGSEA. The CDR3 nucleotides are TGCAGCGGGGGACAGCAGAACACTGAAGCTTTCTTT. This gives the protein CSGGQQNTEAFF.

This chain links TRBV27 with TRBJ1-4; D possibly corresponds to TRBD1 (5 bases). Germline values: CDR1 MNHEY, CDR2 SMNVEV (reference sequence). Trimming removed 6 bases at V and 7 bases at J, with 21 bases between. The CDR3 sequence is 16 residues long. CDR3 nucleotide sequence: TGTGCCAGCAGCCAAAGCCGGGACGGTGGAGGTGAAAAACTGTTTTTT. This translates into CASSQSRDGGGEKLFF.

The rearrangement joins TRBV9 to TRBJ2-1, with D possibly being TRBD2 (6 bases). The ends were cut back, 1 base at V and 2 bases at J, with 19 bases in the middle. Germline assignment: CDR1 SGDLS and CDR2 YYNGEE. This CDR3 region has 18 residues. The CDR3 nucleotides are TGTGCCAGCAGCGTACCCTCCGGTCTAGCGACGACCTACAATGAGCAGTTCTTC. The encoded protein is CASSVPSGLATTYNEQFF.

This chain links TRBV12-3 or TRBV12-4 with TRBJ2-7; the D gene is possibly TRBD2 (5 bases). V gave up 5 bases and J gave up 3 bases, with 11 bases separating them. CDR3 length: 13 residues. The CDR3 protein is CASSIEGYYEQYF. The CDR3 DNA sequence: TGTGCCAGCAGTATTGAGGGTTACTACGAGCAGTACTTC.

Of note for this clonotype: One junction end does not reproduce the germline sequence, and a read error may be involved. The V gene is TRBV18, the J gene TRBJ2-3; weak D call: TRBD1 (5 bases). This CDR3 spans 19 amino acids. Germline-derived CDR1 and CDR2 are KGHSH and LQKENI. The CDR3 DNA is TGTGCCAGCTCACCACAGAATGGGGCTCGGGCAGGTTTCACAGACACGCAGTATTTT. This translates into CASSPQNGARAGFTDTQYF. Full variable domain (missing parts from reference TRBV18 and TRBJ2-3): NAGVMQNPRHLVRRRGQEARLRCSPMKGHSHVYWYRQLPEEGLKFMVYLQKENIIDESGMPKERFSAEFPKEGPSILRIQQVVRGDSAAYFCASSPQNGARAGFTDTQYFGPGTRLTVL.

In this sample, this clonotype turned up a few times. The V gene is TRBV7-9, the J gene TRBJ2-3, with unresolved D. Germline values: CDR1 SEHNR, CDR2 FQNEAQ (reference sequence). Trimming removed 1 base from V and 4 bases from J, with 9 bases in between. This CDR3 has 14 amino acids. The CDR3 DNA is TGTGCCAGCAGCTTAGTCCCAGAACCAGATACGCAGTATTTT. This codes for CASSLVPEPDTQYF. The whole variable domain, filled in from reference TRBV7-9 and TRBJ2-3, reads DTGVSQNPRHKITKRGQNVTFRCDPISEHNRLYWYRQTLGQGPEFLTYFQNEAQLEKSRLLSDRFSAERPKGSFSTLEIQRTEQGDSAMYLCASSLVPEPDTQYFGPGTRLTVL.

Only a few counts were recorded for this clonotype. The V and J genes are TRBV2 and TRBJ2-3; the D is unclear. This CDR3 comprises 13 residues. V lost 3 bases to trimming and J lost 6 bases, with 10 bases between them. From germline, CDR1 is SNHLY and CDR2 FYNNEI. The CDR3 nucleotides are TGTGCCAGCAGTGACGTCCCTGAGGATACGCAGTATTTT. Amino acid sequence: CASSDVPEDTQYF. The full variable domain, its missing parts supplied by reference TRBV2 and TRBJ2-3, is EPEVTQTPSHQVTQMGQEVILRCVPISNHLYFYWYRQILGQKVEFLVSFYNNEISEKSEIFDDQFSVERPDGSNFTLKIRSTKLEDSAMYFCASSDVPEDTQYFGPGTRLTVL.

In this sample, this clonotype turned up a few times. The chain carries TRBV18 and TRBJ2-5; 10 bases fit TRBD2. The trim removed 6 bases at V and 2 bases at J, leaving 6 bases unmatched. CDR1 is KGHSH, CDR2 LQKENI, per germline. This CDR3 comprises 15 residues. CDR3 loop: CASSHATSGQETQYF. The CDR3 DNA is TGTGCCAGCTCGCATGCGACTAGCGGGCAAGAGACCCAGTACTTC.

This chain links TRBV3-1 with TRBJ2-7; the D is unclear. CDR1 is LGHDT, CDR2 YNNKEL, per germline (reference sequence). V was trimmed by 0 bases and J by 4 bases, leaving 4 bases between them. The CDR3 has 12 amino acids. The CDR3 coding sequence is TGTGCCAGCAGCCAAGAGAGGTACGAGCAGTACTTC. It specifies CASSQERYEQYF.

This clonotype was counted between two and nine times. This rearrangement joins TRBV18 to TRBJ2-5, with D unclear. Deletions cut 4 bases from V and 0 bases from J, with 9 bases between. Germline CDR1 KGHSH, CDR2 LQKENI. The CDR3 consists of 14 residues. In DNA, the CDR3 is TGTGCCAGCTCACAAAACAGCGACCAAGAGACCCAGTACTTC. Amino acid sequence: CASSQNSDQETQYF.

The chain combines TRBV20-1 with TRBJ1-2; D not resolved. Germline values: CDR1 DFQATT, CDR2 SNEGSKA (reference sequence). The V and J ends lost 1 base and 8 bases respectively, with 11 bases between them. This CDR3 has 12 amino acids. This CDR3 reads CSARGGREGYTF. The CDR3 nucleotides are TGCAGTGCTAGAGGAGGGAGGGAGGGCTACACCTTC.

This clonotype was recorded a few times. The V call is TRBV20-1, the J call TRBJ2-1; D is uncertain. CDR3 length: 11 amino acids. Germline-derived CDR1 and CDR2 are DFQATT and SNEGSKA (reference sequence). V shed 0 bases and J shed 9 bases, with 6 bases lying between them. This CDR3 is CSARDIREQFF. CDR3 nucleotide sequence: TGCAGTGCTAGAGACATCCGTGAGCAGTTCTTC.

The chain uses TRBV6-5 and TRBJ2-2; TRBD2 aligns across 7 bases. The CDR3 sequence is 12 residues long. V trimming: 6 bases; J trimming: 7 bases; junction bases outside the gene matches: 2. Germline CDR1 reads MNHEY; CDR2 reads SVGAGI. CDR3 sequence reads: CASSWGGGELFF. The CDR3 bases are TGTGCCAGCAGCTGGGGGGGCGGGGAGCTGTTTTTT.

This rearrangement joins TRBV3-1 to TRBJ2-4, with TRBD2 matching over 12 bases. CDR3 length equals 17 residues. Germline V gene data show CDR1 as LGHDT and CDR2 as YNNKEL (reference sequence). The V and J ends lost 3 bases and 5 bases, in that order; junction bases with no gene match: 8. CDR3 amino acids: CASSHTLAGGFQNIQYF. The CDR3, as DNA: TGTGCCAGCAGCCACACACTAGCGGGGGGATTCCAAAACATTCAGTACTTC.

The rearrangement joins TRBV12-3 or TRBV12-4 to TRBJ2-1; D may match TRBD1 or TRBD2 (6 bases each). The CDR3 loop spans 13 amino acids. The CDR3 spells CVTRGPNYNEQFF. The CDR3 DNA is TGTGTCACACGGGGGCCAAACTACAATGAGCAGTTCTTC.